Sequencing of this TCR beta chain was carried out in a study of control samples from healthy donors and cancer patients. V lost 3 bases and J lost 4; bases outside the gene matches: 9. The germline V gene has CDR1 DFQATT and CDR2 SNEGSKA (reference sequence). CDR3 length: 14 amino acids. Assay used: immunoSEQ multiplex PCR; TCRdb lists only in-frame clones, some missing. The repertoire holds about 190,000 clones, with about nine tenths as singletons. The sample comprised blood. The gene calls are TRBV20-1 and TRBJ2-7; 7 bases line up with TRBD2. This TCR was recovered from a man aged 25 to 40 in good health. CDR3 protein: CSASQASGVYEQYF. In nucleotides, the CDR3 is TGCAGTGCTAGTCAGGCTAGCGGCGTTTACGAGCAGTACTTC.